This T cell receptor beta chain comes out of a study of cytomegalovirus exposure and HLA in healthy donors. The study, taken as a whole, reports: The authors confirmed in vitro that three CMV-associated chains were specific for CMV antigens. The finding came from a later analysis; first-cohort TCR clusters tended to co-occur in the 110 or so validation repertoires. The investigators catalogued under 200 TCR beta chains as cytomegalovirus-associated.

There are 16 residues in the CDR3. Germline assignment: CDR1 MNHEY and CDR2 SMNVEV (reference sequence). V trimming: 5 bases; J trimming: 4 bases; junction bases outside the gene matches: 12. Here immunoSEQ multiplex PCR was the method, and the copy in TCRdb shows in-frame clones only, minus some. There are tens of thousands of clones in the sample; about 92% occur only once, and roughly 6% lies in the top ten. This clone showed up many times. Antigen specificity is unknown. The receptor was derived from a woman younger than 35 in good health and CMV-seronegative. The V and J genes are TRBV27 and TRBJ2-3, with TRBD1 matching over 7 bases. The sequencing sample was made of PBMCs. Here the CDR3 DNA reads TGTGCCAGCAGTCCGGCCGGGACAGTTTTACCAGATACGCAGTATTTT. It translates to CASSPAGTVLPDTQYF.